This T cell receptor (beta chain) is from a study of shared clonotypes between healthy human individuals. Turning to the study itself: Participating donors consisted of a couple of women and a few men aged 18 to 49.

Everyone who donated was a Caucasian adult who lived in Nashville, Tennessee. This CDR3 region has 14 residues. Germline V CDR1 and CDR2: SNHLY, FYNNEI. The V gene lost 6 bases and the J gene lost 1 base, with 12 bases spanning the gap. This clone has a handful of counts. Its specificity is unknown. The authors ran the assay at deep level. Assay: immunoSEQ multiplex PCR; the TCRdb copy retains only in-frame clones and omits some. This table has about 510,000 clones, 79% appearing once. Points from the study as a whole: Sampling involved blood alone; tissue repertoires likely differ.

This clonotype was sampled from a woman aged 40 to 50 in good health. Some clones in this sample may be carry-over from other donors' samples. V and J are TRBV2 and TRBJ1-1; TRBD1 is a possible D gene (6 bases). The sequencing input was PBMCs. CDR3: CASRAIRGNTEAFF. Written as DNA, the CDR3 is TGTGCCAGCAGGGCGATCAGGGGGAACACTGAAGCTTTCTTT.